This TCR beta chain derives from a study of shared clonotypes between healthy human individuals. The CDR3 totals 15 residues. V was cut by 1 base and J by 4 bases, with 13 bases left in between. Germline V CDR1 and CDR2: SGHTA, FQGNSA. When replicate PCRs were run on unsorted PBMC, they used 250 to 300 ng DNA, around 30,000 T cell genomes. Unsorted PBMCs provided DNA that was sequenced on ten immunoSEQ deep assay plates. Libraries were prepared by immunoSEQ multiplex PCR; TCRdb keeps only in-frame clonotypes and omits some of them. Of fewer than 650,000 clones listed, approximately 80% are singletons. This clone appeared once.

V is TRBV7-2 and J is TRBJ1-2; possibly TRBD1 for D (5 bases). The sequence was collected from a middle-aged woman in good health. Some clones in this sample may be carry-over from other donors' samples. Sequencing input: PBMCs. The DNA for the CDR3 is TGTGCCAGCAGCTTAGGATCTGCGGGGACCTATGGCTACACCTTC. Protein sequence: CASSLGSAGTYGYTF.